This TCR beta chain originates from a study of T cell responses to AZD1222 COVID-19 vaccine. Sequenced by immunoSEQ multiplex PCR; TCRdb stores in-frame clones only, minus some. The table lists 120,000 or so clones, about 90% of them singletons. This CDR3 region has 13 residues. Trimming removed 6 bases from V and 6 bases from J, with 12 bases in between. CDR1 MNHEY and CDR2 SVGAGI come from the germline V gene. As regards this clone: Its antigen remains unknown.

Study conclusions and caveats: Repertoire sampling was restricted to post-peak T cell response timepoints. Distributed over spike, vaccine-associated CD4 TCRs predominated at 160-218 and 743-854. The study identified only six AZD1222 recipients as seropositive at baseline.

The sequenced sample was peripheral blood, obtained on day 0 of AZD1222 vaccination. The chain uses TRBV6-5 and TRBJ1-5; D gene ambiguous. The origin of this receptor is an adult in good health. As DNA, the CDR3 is TGTGCCAGCAGAGGCTACATAGGTCAGCCCCAGCATTTT. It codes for CASRGYIGQPQHF.